This T cell receptor (beta chain) was obtained from a study of memory CD4+ T cells and cytomegalovirus serostatus. Across the whole study: Of the healthy Belgian adults, 9 or 10 were CMV seropositive and approximately 25 seronegative. General observations from the study: A US-trained random forest predicted CMV serostatus with median AUC around 0.92. Of about 150 reported CMV TCRbeta sequences, under 80 were found in memory CD4+ repertoires.

On this clone itself: The antigen is undetermined.

Single viable CD3+CD4+CD8-CD45RO+ cells were sorted as the memory CD4+ T cells. Using immunoSEQ multiplex PCR, the repertoire was profiled, and TCRdb retains in-frame clones only, with some absent. The sample carries under 45,000 clones, around 80% recorded once. Germline V CDR1 and CDR2: SGHTA, FQGNSA. Trimming removed 2 bases at V and 5 bases at J, with 12 bases between. This CDR3 comprises 15 residues. Sequencing was done on a sample of memory CD4+ T cells from blood. This receptor was taken from an adult in good health and CMV-seronegative. The genes are TRBV7-2 and TRBJ1-4, with D tentatively TRBD1 (6 bases). The CDR3 bases are TGTGCCAGCAGCTTAAGGCTAGGGGGGAATGAAAAACTGTTTTTT. Protein product: CASSLRLGGNEKLFF.